The rows below give T cell receptor beta chains drawn from one sample of a study of blood T cell repertoires in COVID-19. Only in-frame clones appear in the TCRdb table, and some are missing; sequencing was by immunoSEQ multiplex PCR. Here the sample spans about 180,000 clones, 88% being singletons. Input material: PBMCs or T cells enriched from blood (not recorded which). These receptors all stem from a woman aged 18-35 years who had recovered from COVID-19. Each CDR3 is given with its conserved first and last residue. The D gene is left open where the match is weak.

v_call d_call cdr3_aa
TRBV25-1 TRBD1 CASSNQSGQGGEQYF
TRBV7-8 - CASSSHRVGHRASEQYF
TRBV2 TRBD2 CASSEGGSTYEQYF
TRBV5-6 TRBD1 CASSSDRVLEFYNSPLHF
TRBV24-1 - CATSGGTDNQPQHF
TRBV4-1 - CASSQGDVGTRGDTQYF
TRBV5-1 - CASSLEGQWGNIGELFF
TRBV6-5 TRBD1 CASRDRGRKDEKLFF
TRBV28 TRBD2 CATIPPLAGTGELFF
TRBV28 TRBD1 CASRGSVGQLDYEQYF
TRBV24-1 TRBD2 CATSDPLAGGAQETQYF
TRBV9 TRBD2 CASSSPAGEEQFF
TRBV18 - CASSPEQVQNQPQHF
TRBV5-1 TRBD2 CASSSGLAGVSDTQYF
TRBV27 - CASSLSHADYEQYF
TRBV6-1 TRBD1 CASSEQGTVGYTF
TRBV9 - CASSAANQETQYF
TRBV28 TRBD2 CASRGSLGTSGTNTGELFF
TRBV5-4 - CASSLEIGRTYEQYF
TRBV6-5 - CASSYGAWQYF
TRBV30 - CAWSRGFNTEAFF
TRBV11-2 TRBD1 CASSSRGRTNTGELFF
TRBV7-9 - CASSLGGVGTEAFF